These T cell receptor beta chains were read from a single sample in a study of blood T cell repertoires in COVID-19. Produced via immunoSEQ multiplex PCR; TCRdb's table is partial and in-frame only. The table shows 150,000 to 200,000 clones, with 80% to 90% occurring only once. Source material: peripheral blood. These receptors came from a human donor in a cohort sampled during active COVID-19. The CDR3 runs from the conserved cysteine through the conserved F or W. D genes are given only for firm matches. The size field is filled for only some rows; it gives once, few, many or a size class.

j_call,cdr3_length,d_call,clone_size,v_call,cdr3_aa,cdr3_nt
TRBJ2-7,12,-,few,TRBV30,CAGGAGTYEQYF,TGTGCCGGGGGGGCAGGGACCTACGAGCAGTACTTC
TRBJ2-1,16,TRBD2,-,TRBV9,CASSSHRDYPTGEQFF,TGTGCCAGCAGCTCCCACCGGGACTACCCTACGGGTGAGCAGTTCTTC
TRBJ1-2,13,TRBD1,-,TRBV18,CASSLDRNYGYTF,TGTGCCAGCTCACTGGACAGGAACTATGGCTACACCTTC
TRBJ2-3,17,TRBD2,-,TRBV7-8,CASSTHPAGGITDTQYF,TGTGCCAGCAGCACCCACCCAGCGGGAGGGATCACAGATACGCAGTATTTT
TRBJ1-6,13,TRBD1,-,TRBV6-5,CAIGRDRGSPLHF,TGTGCCATCGGGCGGGACAGGGGCTCACCCCTCCACTTT
TRBJ2-1,23,TRBD2,once,TRBV7-3,CASSSTIHPDWSGKLSNGNEQFF,TGTGCCAGCAGCTCAACTATTCATCCTGACTGGAGCGGGAAGCTTAGTAATGGGAATGAGCAGTTCTTC
TRBJ1-4,14,-,-,TRBV7-9,CASSFSLGGEKLFF,TGTGCCAGCAGCTTCAGTCTTGGAGGAGAAAAACTGTTTTTT
TRBJ1-4,16,-,-,TRBV5-1,CASSLAQGGADEKLFF,TGCGCCAGCAGCTTGGCACAAGGGGGTGCGGATGAAAAACTGTTTTTT
TRBJ2-2,16,-,-,TRBV5-1,CASSSGLPGRGGELFF,TGCGCCAGCAGCTCCGGACTACCCGGGAGAGGCGGGGAGCTGTTTTTT
TRBJ2-1,15,TRBD2,few,TRBV9,CASSTGGSGHNEQFF,TGTGCCAGCAGCACCGGTGGTAGCGGGCACAATGAGCAGTTCTTC
TRBJ2-3,16,-,-,TRBV5-1,CASSSGGTGYTDTQYF,TGCGCCAGCAGCTCGGGAGGGACAGGGTATACAGATACGCAGTATTTT
TRBJ1-2,16,-,-,TRBV27,CASSDVEQYLNYGYTF,TGTGCCAGCAGCGATGTCGAACAGTACCTTAACTATGGCTACACCTTC
TRBJ2-7,14,-,-,TRBV5-4,CASSLELGAYEQYF,TGTGCCAGCAGCTTGGAGCTGGGAGCCTACGAGCAGTACTTC
TRBJ1-1,15,-,-,TRBV28,CASSLNQAGNTEAFF,TGTGCCAGCAGTTTAAATCAGGCCGGGAACACTGAAGCTTTCTTT
TRBJ2-7,16,TRBD2,few,TRBV7-3,CASSLMGGSAFYEQYF,TGTGCCAGCAGCTTAATGGGGGGGAGTGCGTTCTACGAGCAGTACTTC